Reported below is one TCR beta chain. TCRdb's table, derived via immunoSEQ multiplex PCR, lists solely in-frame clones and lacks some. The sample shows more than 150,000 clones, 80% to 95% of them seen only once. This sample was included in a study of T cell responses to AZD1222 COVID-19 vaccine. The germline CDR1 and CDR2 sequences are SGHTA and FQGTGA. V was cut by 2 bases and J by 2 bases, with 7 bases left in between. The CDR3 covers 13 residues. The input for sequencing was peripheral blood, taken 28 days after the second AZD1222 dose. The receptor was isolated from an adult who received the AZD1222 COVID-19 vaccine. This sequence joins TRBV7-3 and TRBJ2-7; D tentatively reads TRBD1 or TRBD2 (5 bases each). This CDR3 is CASSLGDPYEQYF. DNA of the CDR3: TGTGCCAGCAGCTTAGGGGACCCCTACGAGCAGTACTTC.